This is a list of T cell receptor beta chains from one sample in a study of radiotherapy plus CTLA-4 blockade in lung cancer. This table comes from immunoSEQ multiplex PCR, and its TCRdb copy is limited to in-frame clones, with some not included. Of tens of thousands of clones listed, roughly four fifths are singletons. This specimen consisted of peripheral blood, obtained from a patient treated with radiotherapy plus ipilimumab. These receptor sequences come from a human donor with non-small cell lung cancer whose response to radiotherapy plus ipilimumab could not be evaluated. Some clones in this sample may be carry-over from other donors' samples. Both conserved end residues are part of each CDR3. Fields, in order: clone size, D gene, J gene, V gene, CDR3 DNA, CDR3 protein. The D gene is left open where the match is weak. The size field is filled for only some rows; it gives once, few, many or a size class.

clone_size: .; d_call: .; j_call: TRBJ1-4; v_call: TRBV7-2; cdr3_nt: TGTGCCAGCAGCTTACTGGGGGGAGGGAGTGAAAAACTGTTTTTT; cdr3_aa: CASSLLGGGSEKLFF
clone_size: once; d_call: TRBD1; j_call: TRBJ2-7; v_call: TRBV10-3; cdr3_nt: TGTGCCATCCAGACAGGGCTTTCCTACGAGCAGTACTTC; cdr3_aa: CAIQTGLSYEQYF
clone_size: .; d_call: .; j_call: TRBJ2-7; v_call: TRBV7-9; cdr3_nt: TGTGCCAGCAGCTCCCGAAGCGCCGAGCAGTACTTC; cdr3_aa: CASSSRSAEQYF
clone_size: .; d_call: .; j_call: TRBJ1-3; v_call: TRBV6-1; cdr3_nt: TGTGCCAGCAGTCCTGGGCACTCTGGAAACACCATATATTTT; cdr3_aa: CASSPGHSGNTIYF
clone_size: few; d_call: TRBD2; j_call: TRBJ2-5; v_call: TRBV13; cdr3_nt: TGTGCCAGCAGAGCTAGCGGGGGGGCCGATGAGACCCAGTACTTC; cdr3_aa: CASRASGGADETQYF
clone_size: .; d_call: .; j_call: TRBJ1-2; v_call: TRBV28; cdr3_nt: TGTGCCAGCAGTGCAGGGGCCTATGGCTACACCTTC; cdr3_aa: CASSAGAYGYTF
clone_size: .; d_call: .; j_call: TRBJ1-5; v_call: TRBV15; cdr3_nt: TGTGCCACCAGCAGGGGCAACCTCAATCAGCCCCAGCATTTT; cdr3_aa: CATSRGNLNQPQHF
clone_size: .; d_call: .; j_call: TRBJ2-6; v_call: TRBV19; cdr3_nt: TGTGCCAGTAACAAGATGTCTGGGGCCAACGTCCTGACTTTC; cdr3_aa: CASNKMSGANVLTF
clone_size: .; d_call: .; j_call: TRBJ1-5; v_call: TRBV6-1; cdr3_nt: TGTGCCAGCAGTGACTTGGCAGGTTATCAGCCCCAGCATTTT; cdr3_aa: CASSDLAGYQPQHF
clone_size: .; d_call: .; j_call: TRBJ1-6; v_call: TRBV7-2; cdr3_nt: TGTGCCAGCAGCTTCAGTCGAGGCAATTCACCCCTCCACTTT; cdr3_aa: CASSFSRGNSPLHF
clone_size: .; d_call: TRBD2; j_call: TRBJ2-2; v_call: TRBV6-4; cdr3_nt: TGTGCCAGCAGTGTCTCCCCGAGCGGGGGTGGATGGAGCGGGGAGCTGTTTTTT; cdr3_aa: CASSVSPSGGGWSGELFF
clone_size: .; d_call: .; j_call: TRBJ2-5; v_call: TRBV5-8; cdr3_nt: TGTGCCAGCAGCCTCGTACACGTCCAAGAGACCCAGTACTTC; cdr3_aa: CASSLVHVQETQYF
clone_size: .; d_call: TRBD1; j_call: TRBJ2-5; v_call: TRBV11-3; cdr3_nt: TGTGCCAGCAGCTTCGACAGGGAAGAGACCCAGTACTTC; cdr3_aa: CASSFDREETQYF
clone_size: .; d_call: TRBD2; j_call: TRBJ2-3; v_call: TRBV27; cdr3_nt: TGTGCCAGCAGTTTGATTGGAGCGGGGGGAAAGGATACGCAGTATTTT; cdr3_aa: CASSLIGAGGKDTQYF
clone_size: .; d_call: .; j_call: TRBJ1-4; v_call: TRBV18; cdr3_nt: TGTGCCAGCTCACCACAAGCGACAGCAACTAATGAAAAACTGTTTTTT; cdr3_aa: CASSPQATATNEKLFF
clone_size: .; d_call: TRBD1; j_call: TRBJ1-2; v_call: TRBV7-2; cdr3_nt: TGTGCCAGCAGCAAGGGGGCACAAAGCTATGGCTACACCTTC; cdr3_aa: CASSKGAQSYGYTF
clone_size: .; d_call: .; j_call: TRBJ1-2; v_call: TRBV9; cdr3_nt: TGTGCCAGCAGCGTACACCTCGCTATTAGCTACACCTTC; cdr3_aa: CASSVHLAISYTF
clone_size: .; d_call: TRBD1; j_call: TRBJ1-1; v_call: TRBV20-1; cdr3_nt: TGCAGTGCCAACAGGGGTCCTGAAGCTTTCTTT; cdr3_aa: CSANRGPEAFF
clone_size: .; d_call: TRBD1; j_call: TRBJ2-5; v_call: TRBV9; cdr3_nt: TGTGCCAGCAGCGTAGGACAGGGGCCGGGGACCCAGTACTTC; cdr3_aa: CASSVGQGPGTQYF
clone_size: .; d_call: TRBD1; j_call: TRBJ2-2; v_call: TRBV6-1; cdr3_nt: TGTGCCAGCAGGACAGGGGAATACACCGGGGAGCTGTTTTTT; cdr3_aa: CASRTGEYTGELFF
clone_size: .; d_call: .; j_call: TRBJ2-7; v_call: TRBV28; cdr3_nt: TGTGCCAGCAGTTTCAGCTACGAGCAGTACTTC; cdr3_aa: CASSFSYEQYF
clone_size: .; d_call: TRBD2; j_call: TRBJ2-1; v_call: TRBV28; cdr3_nt: TGTGCCAGCAGTACACCGAGCGGGGCCTACAATGAGCAGTTCTTC; cdr3_aa: CASSTPSGAYNEQFF
clone_size: .; d_call: TRBD2; j_call: TRBJ2-7; v_call: TRBV9; cdr3_nt: TGTGCCAGCAGCGTCGGACTAGCGGGGGCCCGCGGCGAGCAGTACTTC; cdr3_aa: CASSVGLAGARGEQYF
clone_size: .; d_call: TRBD1; j_call: TRBJ1-2; v_call: TRBV5-6; cdr3_nt: TGTGCCAGCAGCTTGGCCCCCGGACAGGGGTGGTCTGGCTACACCTTC; cdr3_aa: CASSLAPGQGWSGYTF
clone_size: .; d_call: TRBD1; j_call: TRBJ2-1; v_call: TRBV19; cdr3_nt: TGTGCCAGTAGTATCGGACAGGGGCAGTTCTTC; cdr3_aa: CASSIGQGQFF
clone_size: .; d_call: .; j_call: TRBJ2-7; v_call: TRBV25-1; cdr3_nt: TGTGCCAGCAGTGCGCAGGATGGCGCCTACGAGCAGTACTTC; cdr3_aa: CASSAQDGAYEQYF
clone_size: .; d_call: TRBD2; j_call: TRBJ2-3; v_call: TRBV4-3; cdr3_nt: TGCGCCAGCAGCCAAGCGGCTAGCGGGGCTGGCACAGATACGCAGTATTTT; cdr3_aa: CASSQAASGAGTDTQYF
clone_size: few; d_call: .; j_call: TRBJ1-4; v_call: TRBV5-6; cdr3_nt: TGTGCCAGCAGCGAGCCCGGGACTACCAATGAAAAACTGTTTTTT; cdr3_aa: CASSEPGTTNEKLFF
clone_size: .; d_call: TRBD1; j_call: TRBJ2-5; v_call: TRBV6-1; cdr3_nt: TGTGCCAGCATCAGGGGGCTTGGAGAGACCCAGTACTTC; cdr3_aa: CASIRGLGETQYF
clone_size: .; d_call: TRBD1; j_call: TRBJ1-5; v_call: TRBV6-1; cdr3_nt: TGTGCCAGCAGTCTGGACAGGGCGAGCAATCAGCCCCAGCATTTT; cdr3_aa: CASSLDRASNQPQHF
clone_size: .; d_call: .; j_call: TRBJ1-3; v_call: TRBV7-8; cdr3_nt: TGTGCCAGCAGCTTACAGAGTGGCGGGAGCGGTGGAAACACCATATATTTT; cdr3_aa: CASSLQSGGSGGNTIYF
clone_size: .; d_call: .; j_call: TRBJ2-3; v_call: TRBV7-2; cdr3_nt: TGTGCCAGCAGCTTACGGTCGGGGGGCACAGATACGCAGTATTTT; cdr3_aa: CASSLRSGGTDTQYF
clone_size: .; d_call: TRBD1; j_call: TRBJ2-7; v_call: TRBV10-3; cdr3_nt: TGTGCCATCAGTGGGGGACAGGGCTTTACTTCCTACGAGCAGTACTTC; cdr3_aa: CAISGGQGFTSYEQYF
clone_size: few; d_call: TRBD1; j_call: TRBJ1-3; v_call: TRBV4-1; cdr3_nt: TGCGCCAGCAGCCAAGATGGACAGGTCTCTGGAAACACCATATATTTT; cdr3_aa: CASSQDGQVSGNTIYF
clone_size: once; d_call: TRBD1; j_call: TRBJ1-4; v_call: TRBV4-2; cdr3_nt: TGTGCCAGTCGTACTACAGGGGCGGCAACTAATGAAAAACTGTTTTTT; cdr3_aa: CASRTTGAATNEKLFF
clone_size: .; d_call: TRBD1; j_call: TRBJ2-7; v_call: TRBV4-1; cdr3_nt: TGCGCCAGCAGCTGGAGGACAGGGGGGGCATACGAGCAGTACTTC; cdr3_aa: CASSWRTGGAYEQYF
clone_size: .; d_call: .; j_call: TRBJ1-2; v_call: TRBV5-1; cdr3_nt: TGCGCCAGCAGCCCTGACAGTACCTATGGCTACACCTTC; cdr3_aa: CASSPDSTYGYTF
clone_size: .; d_call: .; j_call: TRBJ2-5; v_call: TRBV5-3; cdr3_nt: TGTGCCAGAAGCTTGGGCGGCCGGTGTAGAATGCAAGAGACCCAGTACTTC; cdr3_aa: CARSLGGRCRMQETQYF
clone_size: .; d_call: .; j_call: TRBJ1-5; v_call: TRBV4-3; cdr3_nt: TGCGCCAGCAGCCAAGATCCGGGATGGGGTGCGGCCCAGCATTTT; cdr3_aa: CASSQDPGWGAAQHF
clone_size: .; d_call: .; j_call: TRBJ2-3; v_call: TRBV5-6; cdr3_nt: TGTGCCAGCAGCCAGGCTGCAGGGAGCACAGATACGCAGTATTTT; cdr3_aa: CASSQAAGSTDTQYF
clone_size: .; d_call: .; j_call: TRBJ1-5; v_call: TRBV2; cdr3_nt: TGTGCCAGCAGTTCGGGTTATCAGCCCCAGCATTTT; cdr3_aa: CASSSGYQPQHF
clone_size: .; d_call: .; j_call: TRBJ1-2; v_call: TRBV19; cdr3_nt: TGTGCCAGTAGACCCCGACACGCCAGCGGCTACACCTTC; cdr3_aa: CASRPRHASGYTF
clone_size: .; d_call: .; j_call: TRBJ1-2; v_call: TRBV15; cdr3_nt: TGTGCCACCAGCAGAGCGCGGGGCCAGGATGGCTACACCTTC; cdr3_aa: CATSRARGQDGYTF
clone_size: .; d_call: TRBD2; j_call: TRBJ2-1; v_call: TRBV7-9; cdr3_nt: TGTGCCAGCAGCTTAGCGAGGCTAGCGGGAGCTGGGGGTGAGCAGTTCTTC; cdr3_aa: CASSLARLAGAGGEQFF
clone_size: .; d_call: .; j_call: TRBJ1-5; v_call: TRBV7-2; cdr3_nt: TGTGCCAGCAGCTTAGCGGCGCGGGGGGGTCAGCCCCAGCATTTT; cdr3_aa: CASSLAARGGQPQHF
clone_size: once; d_call: .; j_call: TRBJ2-2; v_call: TRBV7-6; cdr3_nt: TGTGCCAGCAGCTTAAGGGGTAGGGCGAGGACCGGGGAGCTGTTTTTT; cdr3_aa: CASSLRGRARTGELFF
clone_size: few; d_call: .; j_call: TRBJ1-2; v_call: TRBV10-3; cdr3_nt: TGTGCCATCAGTGAGTCGGGAGGGAACTATGGCTACACCTTC; cdr3_aa: CAISESGGNYGYTF
clone_size: .; d_call: .; j_call: TRBJ1-2; v_call: TRBV5-6; cdr3_nt: TGTGCCAGCAGCTGGAGGATGGCCGATAACTATGGCTACACCTTC; cdr3_aa: CASSWRMADNYGYTF
clone_size: .; d_call: TRBD2; j_call: TRBJ2-3; v_call: TRBV15; cdr3_nt: TGTGCCACCAGCAAGCTAGCGGGGGGCCCCCATGAGCAGTATTTT; cdr3_aa: CATSKLAGGPHEQYF
clone_size: few; d_call: .; j_call: TRBJ1-1; v_call: TRBV6-6; cdr3_nt: TGTGCCAGCAGTCCCGTCCCGGGGACTGAAGCTTTCTTT; cdr3_aa: CASSPVPGTEAFF
clone_size: .; d_call: .; j_call: TRBJ1-1; v_call: TRBV9; cdr3_nt: TGTGCCAGCAGCGTAGGCGGGGGGACGCTGAACACTGAAGCTTTCTTT; cdr3_aa: CASSVGGGTLNTEAFF
clone_size: .; d_call: .; j_call: TRBJ2-7; v_call: TRBV5-4; cdr3_nt: TGTGCCAGCAGCTTGACAGGGCGAAGTCACTACGAGCAGTACTTC; cdr3_aa: CASSLTGRSHYEQYF
clone_size: .; d_call: .; j_call: TRBJ1-5; v_call: TRBV28; cdr3_nt: TGTGCCAGCAAGCGAGGAAATCAGCCCCAGCATTTT; cdr3_aa: CASKRGNQPQHF